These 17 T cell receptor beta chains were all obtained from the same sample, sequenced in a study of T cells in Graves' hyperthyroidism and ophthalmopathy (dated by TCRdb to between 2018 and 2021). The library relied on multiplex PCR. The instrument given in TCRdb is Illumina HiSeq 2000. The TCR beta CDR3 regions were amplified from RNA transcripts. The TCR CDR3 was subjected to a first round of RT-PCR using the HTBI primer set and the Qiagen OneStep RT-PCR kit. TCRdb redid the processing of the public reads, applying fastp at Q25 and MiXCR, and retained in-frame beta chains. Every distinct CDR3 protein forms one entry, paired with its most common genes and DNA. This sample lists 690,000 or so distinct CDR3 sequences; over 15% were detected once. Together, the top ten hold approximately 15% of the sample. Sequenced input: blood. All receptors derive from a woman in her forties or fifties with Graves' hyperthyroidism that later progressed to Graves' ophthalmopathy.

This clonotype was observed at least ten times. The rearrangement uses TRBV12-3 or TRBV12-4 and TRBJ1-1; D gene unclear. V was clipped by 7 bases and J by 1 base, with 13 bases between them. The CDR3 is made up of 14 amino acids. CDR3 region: CASNYEGRNTEAFF. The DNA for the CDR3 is TGTGCCAGCAATTACGAAGGGCGGAACACTGAAGCTTTCTTT.

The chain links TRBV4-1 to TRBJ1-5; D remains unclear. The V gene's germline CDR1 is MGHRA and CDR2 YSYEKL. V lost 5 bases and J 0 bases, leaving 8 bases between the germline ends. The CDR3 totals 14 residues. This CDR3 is CASSVRASNQPQHF. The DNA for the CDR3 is TGCGCCAGCAGCGTCCGGGCTAGCAATCAGCCCCAGCATTTT.

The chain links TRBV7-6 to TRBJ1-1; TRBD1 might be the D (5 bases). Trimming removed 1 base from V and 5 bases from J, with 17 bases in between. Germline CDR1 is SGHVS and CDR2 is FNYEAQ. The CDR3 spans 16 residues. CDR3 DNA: TGTGCCAGCAGCTTAGAGGCTGGGCAGGGATGGACTGAAGCTTTCTTT. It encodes CASSLEAGQGWTEAFF. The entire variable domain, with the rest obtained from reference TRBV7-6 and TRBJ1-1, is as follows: GAGVSQSPRYKVTKRGQDVALRCDPISGHVSLYWYRQALGQGPEFLTYFNYEAQQDKSGLPNDRFSAERPEGSISTLTIQRTEQRDSAMYRCASSLEAGQGWTEAFFGQGTRLTVV.

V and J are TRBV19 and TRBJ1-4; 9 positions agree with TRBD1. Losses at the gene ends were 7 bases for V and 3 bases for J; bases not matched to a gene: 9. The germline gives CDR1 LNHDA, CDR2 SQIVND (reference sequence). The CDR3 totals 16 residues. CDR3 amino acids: CASISGTGISNEKLFF. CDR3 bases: TGTGCCAGTATCTCCGGGACAGGGATTTCTAATGAAAAACTGTTTTTT.

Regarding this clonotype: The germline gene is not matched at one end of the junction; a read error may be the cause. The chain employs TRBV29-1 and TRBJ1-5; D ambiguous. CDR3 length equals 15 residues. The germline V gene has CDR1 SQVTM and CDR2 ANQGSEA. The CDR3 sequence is CNVAASAYSNQPQHF. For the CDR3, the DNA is TGCAACGTTGCCGCTTCTGCCTATAGCAATCAGCCCCAGCATTTT.

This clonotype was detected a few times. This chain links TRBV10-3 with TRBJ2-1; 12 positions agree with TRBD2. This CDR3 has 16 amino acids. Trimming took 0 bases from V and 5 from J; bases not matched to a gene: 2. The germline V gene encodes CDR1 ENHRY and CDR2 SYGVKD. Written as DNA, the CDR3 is TGTGCCATCAGTGAGTCCCTAGCGGGGGGGGACAATGAGCAGTTCTTC. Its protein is CAISESLAGGDNEQFF.

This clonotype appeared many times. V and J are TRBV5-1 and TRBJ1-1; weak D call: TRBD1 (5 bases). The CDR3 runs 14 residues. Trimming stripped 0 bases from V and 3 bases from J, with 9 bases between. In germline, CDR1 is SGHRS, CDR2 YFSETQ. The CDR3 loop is CASSLGMGDTEAFF. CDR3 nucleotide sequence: TGCGCCAGCAGCTTGGGCATGGGGGACACTGAAGCTTTCTTT.

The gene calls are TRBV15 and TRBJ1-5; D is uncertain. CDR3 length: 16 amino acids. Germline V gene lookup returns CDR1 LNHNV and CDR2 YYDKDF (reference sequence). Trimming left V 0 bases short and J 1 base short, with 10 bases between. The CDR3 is CATSRDPGESNQPQHF. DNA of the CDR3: TGTGCCACCAGCAGAGATCCCGGGGAGAGCAATCAGCCCCAGCATTTT.

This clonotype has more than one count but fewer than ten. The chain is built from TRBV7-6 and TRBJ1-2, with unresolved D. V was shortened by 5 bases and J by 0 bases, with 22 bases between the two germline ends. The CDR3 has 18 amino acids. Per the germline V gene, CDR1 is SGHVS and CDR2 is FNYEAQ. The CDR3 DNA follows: TGTGCCAGCAGCCCTCACCGGACGCCACCGCCCCCTAACTATGGCTACACCTTC. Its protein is CASSPHRTPPPPNYGYTF.

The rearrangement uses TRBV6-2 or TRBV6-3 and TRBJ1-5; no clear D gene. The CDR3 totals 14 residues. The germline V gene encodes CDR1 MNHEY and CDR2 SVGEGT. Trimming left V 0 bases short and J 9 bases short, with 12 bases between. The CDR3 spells CASSYSVQSLPQHF. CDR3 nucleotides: TGTGCCAGCAGTTACTCTGTGCAATCATTGCCCCAGCATTTT.

The CDR3 region is CATNSWGANYGYTF. In nucleotides, the CDR3 is TGTGCCACTAATTCCTGGGGGGCCAACTATGGCTACACCTTC. The J gene is TRBJ1-2, the V gene TRBV6-1; a weak D match, TRBD1 (6 bases). CDR3 length equals 14 residues. V lost 10 bases and J 2 bases, leaving 17 bases between the germline ends. Germline V gene lookup returns CDR1 MNHNS and CDR2 SASEGT.

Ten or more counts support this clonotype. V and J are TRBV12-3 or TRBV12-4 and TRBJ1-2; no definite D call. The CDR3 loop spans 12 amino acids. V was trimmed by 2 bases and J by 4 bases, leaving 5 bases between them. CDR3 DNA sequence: TGTGCCAGCAGTTTACCCAGCTATGGCTACACCTTC. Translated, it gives CASSLPSYGYTF.

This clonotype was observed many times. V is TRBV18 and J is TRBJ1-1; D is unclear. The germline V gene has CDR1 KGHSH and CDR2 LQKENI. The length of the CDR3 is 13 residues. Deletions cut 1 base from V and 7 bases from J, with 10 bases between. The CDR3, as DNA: TGTGCCAGCTCACCACGGTTCGGAGGTGAAGCTTTCTTT. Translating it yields CASSPRFGGEAFF.

The CDR3 nucleotides are TGTGCCAGTAGCATGCCCCGCGGGAGTGCCACCTACGAGCAGTACTTC. As protein: CASSMPRGSATYEQYF. The chain combines TRBV19 with TRBJ2-7; 7 positions agree with TRBD2. CDR3 length: 16 amino acids. In germline, CDR1 is LNHDA, CDR2 SQIVND (reference sequence). After removal of 6 bases from V and 2 bases from J, the junction contained 13 bases not matched to a gene.

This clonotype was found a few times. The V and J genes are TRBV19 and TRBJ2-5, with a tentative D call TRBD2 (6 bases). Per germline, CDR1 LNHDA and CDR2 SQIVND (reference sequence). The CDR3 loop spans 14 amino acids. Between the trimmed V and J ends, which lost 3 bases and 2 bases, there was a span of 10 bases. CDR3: CASSIVGTQETQYF. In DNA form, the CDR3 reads TGTGCCAGTAGTATCGTGGGGACTCAAGAGACCCAGTACTTC.

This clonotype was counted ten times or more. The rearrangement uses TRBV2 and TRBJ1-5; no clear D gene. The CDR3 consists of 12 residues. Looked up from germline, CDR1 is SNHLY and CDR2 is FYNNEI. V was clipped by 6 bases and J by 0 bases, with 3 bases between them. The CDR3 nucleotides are TGTGCCAGCAGGGATAGCAATCAGCCCCAGCATTTT. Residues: CASRDSNQPQHF.

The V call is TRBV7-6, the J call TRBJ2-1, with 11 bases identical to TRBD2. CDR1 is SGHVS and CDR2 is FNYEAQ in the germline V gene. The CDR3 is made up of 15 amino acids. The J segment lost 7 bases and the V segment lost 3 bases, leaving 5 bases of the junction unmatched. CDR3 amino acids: CASSLFSGGGNEQFF. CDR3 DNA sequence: TGTGCCAGCAGCTTGTTTAGCGGGGGGGGGAATGAGCAGTTCTTC.